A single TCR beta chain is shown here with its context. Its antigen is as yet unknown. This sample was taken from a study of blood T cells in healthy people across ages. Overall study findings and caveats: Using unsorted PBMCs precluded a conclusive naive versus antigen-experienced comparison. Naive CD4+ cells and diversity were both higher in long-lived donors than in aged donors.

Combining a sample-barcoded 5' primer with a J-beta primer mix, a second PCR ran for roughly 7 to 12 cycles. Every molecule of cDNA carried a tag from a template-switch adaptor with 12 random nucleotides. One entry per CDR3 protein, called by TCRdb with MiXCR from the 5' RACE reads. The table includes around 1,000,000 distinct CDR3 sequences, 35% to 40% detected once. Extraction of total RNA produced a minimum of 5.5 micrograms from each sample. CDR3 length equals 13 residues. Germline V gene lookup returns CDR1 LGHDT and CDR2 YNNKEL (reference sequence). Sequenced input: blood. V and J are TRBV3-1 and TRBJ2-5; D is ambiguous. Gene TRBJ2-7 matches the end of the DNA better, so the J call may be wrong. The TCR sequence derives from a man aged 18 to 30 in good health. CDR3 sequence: CASSQGFSSEQYF. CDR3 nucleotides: TGTGCCAGCAGCCAGGGGTTTAGCAGCGAGCAGTACTTC.